Sequencing of this T cell receptor beta chain was carried out in a study of T cell responses to AZD1222 COVID-19 vaccine (dated by TCRdb to 2020 to 2023). For context, the study as a whole: Because spike-specific TCR depth and breadth did not differ between the two schedules, AZD1222 recipients who got a second dose at roughly 4 weeks were pooled with those who got a second dose at roughly 12 weeks. A total of just over 230 trial participants underwent TCR sequencing, of whom 207 had received two doses of AZD1222 and around 25 had received two doses of the MenACWY control vaccine. Trial participants were enrolled by age into 18-55, 56-69 and 70-plus year subgroups, with 148, 28 and 57 TCR-sequenced participants respectively. Overall results and qualifications from the work: The 56-69-year group was small, and its depth increase did not reach significance, likely because of low power. Conclusions about previously exposed vaccinees were limited because only a handful of AZD1222 recipients were SARS-CoV-2 seropositive at baseline. Because no samples from the day 14 peak response were available, repertoires could be characterized only after the peak T cell response. Most participants were white British and females outnumbered males, and the authors suggested that clonal diversity may have been underestimated. A significant rise in spike-specific TCR breadth and depth was observed after two AZD1222 doses relative to day 0 and relative to MenACWY recipients. The vaccine-associated CD4 TCRs covered the entire spike protein, and the dominant responses fell in regions 160-218 and 743-854. Epitopes outside the regions mutated in the B.1.351 and B.1.1.7 variants were reportedly recognized by nearly half of the unique spike-specific TCRs.

Taken from cysteine to phenylalanine, the CDR3 has 13 residues. The DNA shown is the 39-base CDR3, in frame from base 1. V is reduced by 5 bases and J by 5 bases, leaving a spacing of 12 bases between them. Sequences SGHRS (CDR1) and YFSETQ (CDR2) are obtained from the germline V gene. Worth noting for this clone: The target of this receptor is not known. Per-base quality was not reported, and no clone a single base away is much larger than it. The same CDR3 is also encoded by other DNA sequences in this sample.

The CDR3 regions of human TCRbeta chains were analyzed by immunosequencing. In the original analysis: TCRs in the repertoires were matched against a reference library of SARS-CoV-2-specific TCRs that had been generated with the MIRA antigen-specificity platform. Breadth meant the fraction of unique TCRs that were SARS-CoV-2-associated, whereas depth meant the fraction of total T cells that were SARS-CoV-2-associated. Each spike-specific TCR was assigned to its reactive spike region and to a CD4 or CD8 class using the MIRA data. Log10-transformed breadth and depth values were compared by one-way ANOVA with Sidak's multiple comparisons tests. TCRdb carries this immuneACCESS record with in-frame sequences only. Its versions omit some clonotypes, under half of them owing to an unresolved V gene in the studies checked, with the rest unexplained. That table gives V, J and clone size, and the DNA gave D and trimming. Within this sample are some 130,000 clones, with 87% of them counted one time only. 1.5% of the sample is taken by the ten largest.

The time point label, as the study defines it: baseline before first vaccination. Vaccinee samples came from UK trials COV001 and COV002, including a single-blind randomized controlled phase 2/3 trial of AZD1222 (ChAdOx1 nCoV-19) in healthy adults. For TCRbeta chain sequencing, PBMC samples were collected from trial participants at day 0 and at day 28 after the second dose. The sample consisted of peripheral blood, taken on day 0 of AZD1222 vaccination. The rearrangement combines TRBV5-1 with TRBJ2-3, with an unclear D gene assignment. This receptor was taken from an adult in good health. The nucleotide sequence is TGCGCCAGCAGTTTCCCCGGAGAAGATACGCAGTATTTT. The translation is CASSFPGEDTQYF.